This T cell receptor (beta chain) was documented in a study of cytomegalovirus exposure and HLA in healthy donors. Donors were ostensibly healthy at sampling, although undocumented immune exposures were probable. Vbeta (60) and Jbeta (13) primers were used in the PCR. Some clones are missing from TCRdb's copy, which holds only in-frame ones; the method was immunoSEQ multiplex PCR. The sample includes about 200,000 clones. The study, taken as a whole, reports: As was reported, the HLA-A and HLA-B alleles of most subjects were accurately predicted from TCR beta sequences. Analysis was performed later, and it showed HLA-associated TCR beta chains to be more clonally expanded than equally common others. As immune exposure information, only CMV serostatus was available.

As regards this clone: Its target is not known.

The sample comprised PBMCs. This receptor was obtained from a man younger than 40 in good health and CMV-seronegative.

The CDR3 protein is CASSVGVGADNGYTF. CDR3 sequence (DNA): TGTGCCAGCAGCGTAGGTGTGGGAGCCGACAATGGCTACACCTTC. The chain combines TRBV9 with TRBJ1-2, with D uncertain. The V and J ends lost 0 bases and 6 bases respectively, with 15 bases between them. The CDR3 consists of 15 residues. CDR1 and CDR2 (germline): SGDLS, YYNGEE. The full variable domain, with the rest looked up from reference TRBV9 and TRBJ1-2, is DSGVTQTPKHLITATGQRVTLRCSPRSGDLSVYWYQQSLDQGLQFLIQYYNGEERAKGNILERFSAQQFPDLHSELNLSSLELGDSALYFCASSVGVGADNGYTFGSGTRLTVV.